This T cell receptor (beta chain) was recorded in a study of OX40 agonist ivuxolimab in advanced cancers. In germline, CDR1 is MGHDK, CDR2 SYGVNS. This CDR3 is built from 12 residues. The V and J ends lost 2 bases and 14 bases respectively, with 14 bases between them. Clones were read by immunoSEQ multiplex PCR, and TCRdb kept only the in-frame ones, dropping some. The table has some 7,900 clones, around 75% seen once. The receptor comes from an adult with an advanced solid tumor such as melanoma, head and neck, liver or kidney cancer. This material consisted of CD4+ or CD8+ T cells sorted from blood, taken in a trial of the OX40 agonist ivuxolimab. The gene calls are TRBV25-1 and TRBJ2-3; D possibly corresponds to TRBD2 (7 bases). The CDR3 nucleotides read TGTGCCAGCAGTGAAGGACTAGGGGGAGCGTATTTT. Translated, it gives CASSEGLGGAYF.